The T cell receptor (beta chain) described here comes from a study of blood T cell repertoires in COVID-19. Here immunoSEQ multiplex PCR was the method, and the copy in TCRdb shows in-frame clones only, minus some. The sample shows under 150,000 clones, 79% of them seen only once. Sequencing was done on a sample of peripheral blood. This clonotype was obtained from a man in his sixties with acute or convalescent COVID-19.

The CDR3 DNA sequence: TGTGCCAGCAGTCAAGCCCTGCCGGGAACTGAAGCTTTCTTT. The encoded protein is CASSQALPGTEAFF. J is TRBJ1-1 and V is TRBV25-1; unclear D gene. Trimming took 5 bases from V and 5 from J, leaving 15 bases between them. From germline, CDR1 is MGHDK and CDR2 SYGVNS. The CDR3 runs to 14 residues. Variable domain in full (rest from reference TRBV25-1 and TRBJ1-1): EADIYQTPRYLVIGTGKKITLECSQTMGHDKMYWYQQDPGMELHLIHYSYGVNSTEKGDLSSESTVSRIRTEHFPLTLESARPSHTSQYLCASSQALPGTEAFFGQGTRLTVV.